Listed below are T cell receptor beta chains from one sample, sequenced in a study of blood T cells in healthy people across ages. TCRdb re-derived calls from the 5' RACE reads in MiXCR, one entry per CDR3 protein. Seen here are around 320,000 distinct CDR3 sequences, 25% to 30% observed once, and the top ten hold 29%. Sample: blood. These receptors were collected from a woman aged 70 to 79 in good health. Both conserved end residues are part of each CDR3. A D gene is named only where the DNA matches it firmly. Some rows have no size entry. The others give once, few or many, or a class for an expanded clone.

J	V	size	D	DNA	CDR3
TRBJ2-7	TRBV12-3/TRBV12-4	many	-	TGTGCCAGCAGTTTGATCGGGAGAGACTACGAGCAGTACTTC	CASSLIGRDYEQYF
TRBJ2-5	TRBV7-3	-	-	TGTGCCAGCAGCTCCTACCTATACCAAGAGCAGTACTTC	CASSSYLYQEQYF
TRBJ1-5	TRBV29-1	-	TRBD1	TGCAGCGTAGGCACGGGGACAGGGGGTGGGCAGCCCCAGCATTTT	CSVGTGTGGGQPQHF
TRBJ2-7	TRBV20-1	-	TRBD2	TGCAGTGCTAGGCGGGGGGGCGTGAACGAGCAGTACTTC	CSARRGGVNEQYF
TRBJ2-7	TRBV2	-	-	TGTGCCAGCAGTAGGGACATAATCTGGAGCGAGCAGTACTTC	CASSRDIIWSEQYF
TRBJ2-1	TRBV7-2	-	-	TGTGCCAGCAGCTTAGGGGGGTACAATGAGCGGTTCTTC	CASSLGGYNERFF
TRBJ2-1	TRBV5-1	once	-	TGCGCCAGCAGCTCCATGCTTGCCGGGGAGCAGTTCTTC	CASSSMLAGEQFF
TRBJ1-4	TRBV5-5	-	-	TGTGCCAGCAGCTTTAGCAGATCGCGGGAAAAACTGTTTTTT	CASSFSRSREKLFF
TRBJ2-7	TRBV11-2	few	-	TGTGCCAGCAGCCCAAGCTTGGGACTTTACGAGCAGTACTTC	CASSPSLGLYEQYF
TRBJ1-2	TRBV5-4	-	-	TGTGCCAGCAGCTTGGAACAGGGTCTTGGCTACACCTTC	CASSLEQGLGYTF
TRBJ1-2	TRBV20-1	-	-	TGCAGTGCTAGTCGACAGTCTTATGGCTACACCTTC	CSASRQSYGYTF
TRBJ2-1	TRBV20-1	-	-	TGCAGTGCTAGTGAGCGTTTGATGGATGAGCAGTTCTTC	CSASERLMDEQFF
TRBJ2-5	TRBV6-2/TRBV6-3	-	-	TGTGCCAGCAGTTACTCCCAAGCCGGGACAACACAGTTCAAAGGGGGTCGAGAGACCCAGTACTTC	CASSYSQAGTTQFKGGRETQYF
TRBJ1-1	TRBV10-3	-	TRBD1	TGTGCCATCAGAGAACGCGACAGGGGGCTTTACGAAGCTTTCTTT	CAIRERDRGLYEAFF
TRBJ2-5	TRBV29-1	many	TRBD1	TGCAGCGGCACTAGGGGGCCTAAAGAGACCCAGTACTTC	CSGTRGPKETQYF
TRBJ2-3	TRBV5-1	many	-	TGCGCCAGCAGCTTTTCTGGACAGAAAGCAGATACGCAGTATTTT	CASSFSGQKADTQYF
TRBJ2-5	TRBV7-6	many	-	TGTGCCAGCACTGTTGGGGTCTGGGAGACCCAGTACTTC	CASTVGVWETQYF
TRBJ1-1	TRBV12-3/TRBV12-4	few	-	TGTGCCAGCAGTTTAACGGACACTGAAGCTTTCTTT	CASSLTDTEAFF
TRBJ2-7	TRBV12-3/TRBV12-4	-	TRBD1	TGTGCCATCACTACAGGGGTCCGCTACGAGCAGTACTTC	CAITTGVRYEQYF
TRBJ2-1	TRBV20-1	many	-	TGCAGTGCTAGTTCGAAGAATGAGCAGTTCTTC	CSASSKNEQFF
TRBJ2-3	TRBV2	-	-	TGTGCCAGCGACACTAGCAGCGAATCGGGAGATACGCAGTATTTT	CASDTSSESGDTQYF
TRBJ2-7	TRBV4-1	few	TRBD2	TGCGCCAGCAGCCAGAATAGCGGGAGATCCTACGAGCAGTACTTC	CASSQNSGRSYEQYF
TRBJ2-7	TRBV29-1	-	-	TGCAGCGTTGAAGGGACTCAGAGCTCCTACGAGCAGTACTTC	CSVEGTQSSYEQYF
TRBJ1-1	TRBV12-3/TRBV12-4	few	-	TGTGCCAGCAACAGGGAAGGAGCTGAAGCTTTCTTT	CASNREGAEAFF
TRBJ2-3	TRBV7-3	-	TRBD2	TGTGCCAGCAGCTCACGGACTAGCGGGGCGTCAAATACGCAGTATTTT	CASSSRTSGASNTQYF
TRBJ2-7	TRBV9	-	TRBD1	TGTGCCAGCAGCGAAGGGACAGGGATGAGACCCTACGAGCAGTACTTC	CASSEGTGMRPYEQYF
TRBJ2-7	TRBV20-1	few	TRBD2	TGCAGTGCTAGAACTAGCGGGGCATACGAGCAGTACTTC	CSARTSGAYEQYF
TRBJ2-1	TRBV28	few	-	TGTGCCAGCACTGGGCCGTACAATGAGCAGTTCTTC	CASTGPYNEQFF
TRBJ1-5	TRBV28	-	TRBD1	TGTGCCAGCAGTTTATCGGGACAGGTACAGCCCCAGCATTTT	CASSLSGQVQPQHF
TRBJ2-5	TRBV5-8	few	TRBD2	TGTGCCAGCAGTCGGACTAGCAGGGACCAAGAGACCCAGTACTTC	CASSRTSRDQETQYF
TRBJ2-7	TRBV27	few	-	TGTGCCAGCAGAGGGGACACGGGAATTGTTGAGCAGTACTTC	CASRGDTGIVEQYF
TRBJ2-3	TRBV11-2	few	-	TGTGCCAGCAGCTTAGAGGCCTCCCGCACAGATACGCAGTATTTT	CASSLEASRTDTQYF
TRBJ2-6	TRBV29-1	few	-	TGCAGCGTTGAACGCTCTGGGGCCAACGTCCTGACTTTC	CSVERSGANVLTF
TRBJ2-1	TRBV12-3/TRBV12-4	-	TRBD2	TGTGCCAGCAGTTTAGATATCGGCGGGAGAACCTACAATGAGCAGTTCTTC	CASSLDIGGRTYNEQFF
TRBJ1-5	TRBV28	-	-	TGTGCCAGCAGGTCGGGGGATCAGCCCCAGCATTTT	CASRSGDQPQHF
TRBJ1-1	TRBV5-1	-	-	TGCGCCAGCAGCTTGGAAGCAGACACTGAAGCTTTCTTT	CASSLEADTEAFF
TRBJ1-2	TRBV29-1	few	-	TGCAGCGTCGCCCGGGCAGGGTATGGCTACACCTTC	CSVARAGYGYTF
TRBJ2-1	TRBV3-1	few	-	TGTGCCAGCAGCCAAGGAAAGGGCTATGAGCAGTTCTTC	CASSQGKGYEQFF
TRBJ1-2	TRBV7-2	-	-	TGTGCCAGCAGCTTAGTTATGGGGAATGGCTACACCTTC	CASSLVMGNGYTF
TRBJ2-2	TRBV10-1	-	-	TGCGCCAGCAGTGAGACAGGTTACACCGGGGAGCTGTTTTTT	CASSETGYTGELFF
TRBJ2-1	TRBV7-3	-	-	TGTGCCAGCAGGCCGACTGTTGACCTGGGGGGCAATGAGCAGTTCTTC	CASRPTVDLGGNEQFF
TRBJ2-3	TRBV6-6	-	-	TGTGCCGGCAGTTGGGACCAGGGACGGATCACAGATACGCAGTATTTT	CAGSWDQGRITDTQYF
TRBJ1-4	TRBV4-3	-	-	TGCGCCAGCAGCCAATCTCTACCCGGGACCGCGAATGAAAAACTGTTTTTT	CASSQSLPGTANEKLFF
TRBJ2-5	TRBV4-1	few	-	TGCGCCAGCAGCCAAGATGGACAGCAAGAGACCCAGTACTTC	CASSQDGQQETQYF
TRBJ2-2	TRBV7-9	-	TRBD1	TGTGCCAGCAGCTCGTGGACAGGGGTGGACACCGGGGAGCTGTTTTTT	CASSSWTGVDTGELFF